This T cell receptor beta chain was sequenced during a study of T cell changes during pregnancy in multiple sclerosis. Trimming removed 3 bases at V and 4 bases at J, with 11 bases between. The germline V gene encodes CDR1 SQVTM and CDR2 ANQGSEA. This CDR3 has 13 amino acids. This table comes from immunoSEQ multiplex PCR, and its TCRdb copy is limited to in-frame clones, with some not included. Found here are some 100,000 clones, around 90% of them singletons; the top ten hold approximately 1.2%. This chain links TRBV29-1 with TRBJ2-3; TRBD1 is a possible D gene (6 bases). The sample consisted of peripheral blood, taken in the second trimester of pregnancy. This TCR derives from a female donor with multiple sclerosis, enrolled in a pregnancy study. The CDR3, as DNA: TGCAGCGTTGACACAGGGATGGCAGATACGCAGTATTTT. Amino acid sequence: CSVDTGMADTQYF.